This T cell receptor beta chain is from a study of T cells in Graves' hyperthyroidism and ophthalmopathy. This clonotype showed up many times. From RNA transcripts, TCR beta CDR3 regions were amplified. HTBI primers drove first-round RT-PCR of the TCR CDR3. TCRdb fed the multiplex PCR reads into MiXCR, producing one record per CDR3 protein. The repertoire holds about 290,000 distinct CDR3 sequences, with more than 10% as singletons. In germline, CDR1 is SNHLY, CDR2 FYNNEI. The CDR3 extends over 15 amino acids. V dropped 2 bases and J dropped 7 bases, with 15 bases sitting between them. The chain links TRBV2 to TRBJ1-5; D perhaps matches TRBD1 (6 bases). Sequencing used blood. The sequence was obtained from a woman aged 25 to 39 with Graves' hyperthyroidism that later progressed to Graves' ophthalmopathy. CDR3 in DNA: TGTGCCAGCAGTGAAATGGGGGCCTCGGGGCAGCCCCAGCATTTT. It specifies CASSEMGASGQPQHF. The whole variable domain, filled in from reference TRBV2 and TRBJ1-5, reads EPEVTQTPSHQVTQMGQEVILRCVPISNHLYFYWYRQILGQKVEFLVSFYNNEISEKSEIFDDQFSVERPDGSNFTLKIRSTKLEDSAMYFCASSEMGASGQPQHFGDGTRLSIL.